The present T cell receptor beta chain was sequenced within a study of shared clonotypes between healthy human individuals. TCRdb keeps only in-frame clones here, not all; method: immunoSEQ multiplex PCR. Among 400,000 to 550,000 clones listed, 79% were seen once. This clone was detected ten times or more. This receptor was obtained from a woman in her 40s in good health. Some clones in this sample may be carry-over from other donors' samples. Sequencing input: PBMCs.

The DNA for the CDR3 is TGCGCCAGCAGCGAACCGGGACTAGCGGGAGTCGAGCAGTTCTTC. This encodes CASSEPGLAGVEQFF. The chain uses TRBV5-1 and TRBJ2-1; TRBD2 matches at 14 bases. The CDR3 consists of 15 residues. Germline V lookup: CDR1 SGHRS, CDR2 YFSETQ. V shed 4 bases, J shed 10 bases, and the junction held 7 bases outside the gene matches.